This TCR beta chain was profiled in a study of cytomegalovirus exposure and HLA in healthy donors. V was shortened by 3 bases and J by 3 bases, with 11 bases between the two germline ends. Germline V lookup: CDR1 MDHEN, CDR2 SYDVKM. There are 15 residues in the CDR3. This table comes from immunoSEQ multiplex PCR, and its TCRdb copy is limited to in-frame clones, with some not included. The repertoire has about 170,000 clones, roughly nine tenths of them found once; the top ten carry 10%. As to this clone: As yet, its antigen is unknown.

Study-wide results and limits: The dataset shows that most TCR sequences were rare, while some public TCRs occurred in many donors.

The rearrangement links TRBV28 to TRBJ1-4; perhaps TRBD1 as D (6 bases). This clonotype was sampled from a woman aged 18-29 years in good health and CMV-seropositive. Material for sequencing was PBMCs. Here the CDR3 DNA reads TGTGCCAGCAGTTTTCTCGGACAGCCTAATGAAAAACTGTTTTTT. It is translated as CASSFLGQPNEKLFF. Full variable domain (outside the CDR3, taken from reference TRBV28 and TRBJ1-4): DVKVTQSSRYLVKRTGEKVFLECVQDMDHENMFWYRQDPGLGLRLIYFSYDVKMKEKGDIPEGYSVSREKKERFSLILESASTNQTSMYLCASSFLGQPNEKLFFGSGTQLSVL.